What follows describes a single T cell receptor (beta chain). Antigen unknown. V gave up 5 bases and J gave up 1 base; unmatched junction bases: 8. The germline gives CDR1 SEHNR, CDR2 FQNEAQ (reference sequence). The CDR3 is 17 residues long. This record belongs to a study of shared clonotypes between healthy human individuals. General study results and limits: Relative to clonotypes present in all four donors, those not shared had lower generation probabilities. Estimated richness was generally greater in naive than memory subsets.

CD45RA+ naive and CD45RA-negative memory subsets were separated from CD4+ cells. Profiled with immunoSEQ multiplex PCR; TCRdb holds only in-frame clones, not every one. The sample has over a million clones, roughly 96% seen once. Sequencing input: naive CD4+ T cells sorted from blood. Sample subset: CD45RA+ positively selected. This chain joins TRBV7-9 and TRBJ2-3; 11 bases are shared with TRBD2. The origin of this receptor is a young man in good health. CDR3 bases: TGTGCCAGCAGCCAGGGCGGACTAGCGGGTGGCACAGATACGCAGTATTTT. It is translated as CASSQGGLAGGTDTQYF.